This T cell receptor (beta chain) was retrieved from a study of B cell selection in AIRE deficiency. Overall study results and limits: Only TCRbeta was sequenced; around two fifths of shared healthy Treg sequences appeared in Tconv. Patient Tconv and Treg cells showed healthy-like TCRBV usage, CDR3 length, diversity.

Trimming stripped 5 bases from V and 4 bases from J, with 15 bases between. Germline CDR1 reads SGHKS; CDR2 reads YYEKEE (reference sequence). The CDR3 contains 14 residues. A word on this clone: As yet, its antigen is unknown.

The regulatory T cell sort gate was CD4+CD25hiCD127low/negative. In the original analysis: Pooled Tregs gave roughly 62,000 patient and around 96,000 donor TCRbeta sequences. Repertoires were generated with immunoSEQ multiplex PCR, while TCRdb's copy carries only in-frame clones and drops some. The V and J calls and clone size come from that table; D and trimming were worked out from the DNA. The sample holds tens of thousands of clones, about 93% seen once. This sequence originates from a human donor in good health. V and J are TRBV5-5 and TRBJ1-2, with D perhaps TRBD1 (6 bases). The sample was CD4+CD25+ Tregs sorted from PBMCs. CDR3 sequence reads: CASSNGTTFYGYTF. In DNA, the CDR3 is TGTGCCAGCAGTAACGGGACAACCTTCTATGGCTACACCTTC.